The 18 T cell receptor beta chains below come from one sample, sequenced in a study of blood T cells in healthy people across ages (dated by TCRdb to between 2014 and 2017). Libraries were constructed by 5' RACE. The run used an Illumina HiSeq 2500. A second PCR of about 6 to 11 cycles was performed with a sample-barcoded 5' primer and a J-beta primer mix. The public reads were reprocessed in TCRdb via fastp at Q25 and MiXCR, keeping in-frame beta chains. Rows matching on CDR3 protein sequence are summarized as one entry with the most common DNA and genes. For this sample the table gives around 1,500,000 distinct CDR3 sequences, of which roughly 27% were detected only once. The top ten constitute 7.7% of the sample. The sequencing input was blood. Receptor source: a woman aged 30 to 39 in good health.

This clonotype showed up just a few times. This chain joins TRBV5-4 and TRBJ1-6; TRBD1 matches 7 bases. The trim removed 4 bases at V and 9 bases at J, leaving 13 bases unmatched. This CDR3 contains 16 residues. Germline lookup yields CDR1 SGHNT and CDR2 YYREEE (reference sequence). CDR3 sequence (DNA): TGTGCCAGCAGCCAAGGGGGCTTAGTCCCAATTTCACCCCTCCACTTT. It translates to CASSQGGLVPISPLHF.

The chain employs TRBV12-3 or TRBV12-4 and TRBJ2-7; 8 nucleotides match TRBD1. Trimming took 2 bases from V and 2 from J; bases not matched to a gene: 5. The CDR3 consists of 15 residues. The CDR3 spells CASSLRDRPTYEQYF. The CDR3 bases are TGTGCCAGCAGTTTAAGGGACAGGCCCACCTACGAGCAGTACTTC.

V is TRBV7-9 and J is TRBJ1-1; D is ambiguous. The CDR3 length is 14 residues. V was shortened by 6 bases and J by 0 bases, with 11 bases between the two germline ends. Germline loops: CDR1 SEHNR, CDR2 FQNEAQ (reference sequence). For the CDR3, the DNA is TGTGCCAGCAGAGACACTTCAATGAACACTGAAGCTTTCTTT. Translation: CASRDTSMNTEAFF.

Turning to this clonotype: This may come from a read error, since a much larger clone is one base off. The chain links TRBV6-5 to TRBJ1-2, with 9 bases identical to TRBD1. This CDR3 comprises 15 residues. Germline loops: CDR1 MNHEY, CDR2 SVGAGI. In DNA, the CDR3 is TGTGGCAGCAGAAACAGGGGGCGATCAGACTATGGCTACACCTTC. This codes for CGSRNRGRSDYGYTF.

This clonotype has only a few counts. The gene calls are TRBV14 and TRBJ2-7; possible D gene TRBD1, 6 bases. The germline gives CDR1 SGHDN, CDR2 FVKESK. V lost 1 base and J lost 3, with 13 bases in between. The CDR3 runs 15 residues. The CDR3 nucleotides read TGTGCCAGCAGCCAAGGTGGGACATACCGCTACGAGCAGTACTTC. Amino acids: CASSQGGTYRYEQYF.

This clonotype was seen repeatedly, ten times or more. This chain links TRBV9 with TRBJ2-7; TRBD1 matches at 9 bases. Unmatched junction bases numbered 6, after V lost 5 bases and J lost 3 bases. Germline V gene data show CDR1 as SGDLS and CDR2 as YYNGEE. This CDR3 has 14 residues. The CDR3 nucleotides are TGTGCCAGCAGTGTCGGACAGGGGATCTACGAGCAGTACTTC. Protein: CASSVGQGIYEQYF.

The V call is TRBV6-5, the J call TRBJ2-1; 14 bases are shared with TRBD2. The V gene end was trimmed by 2 bases and the J gene end by 8 bases; junction bases not matched to a gene: 8. The CDR3 runs 17 residues. Germline V gene data show CDR1 as MNHEY and CDR2 as SVGAGI. The CDR3 sequence is CASSYPKGLAGEYEQFF. In DNA, the CDR3 is TGTGCCAGCAGTTACCCGAAGGGACTAGCGGGAGAATATGAGCAGTTCTTC.

Concerning this clonotype itself: A much larger clone is a single base away; this may be a read error. This rearrangement joins TRBV7-9 to TRBJ2-7; maybe TRBD2 (6 bases). Per the germline V gene, CDR1 is SEHNR and CDR2 is FQNEAQ (reference sequence). The CDR3 loop spans 15 amino acids. The CDR3 protein is CACSLIGTGEYEQYF. Written as DNA, the CDR3 is TGTGCCTGCAGCTTAATAGGGACTGGAGAGTACGAGCAGTACTTC. Based on the CDR3 plus reference TRBV7-9 and TRBJ2-7, the full variable domain is DTGVSQNPRHKITKRGQNVTFRCDPISEHNRLYWYRQTLGQGPEFLTYFQNEAQLEKSRLLSDRFSAERPKGSFSTLEIQRTEQGDSAMYLCACSLIGTGEYEQYFGPGTRLTVT.

The V and J genes are TRBV20-1 and TRBJ2-3; D may be TRBD2 (5 bases). V was shortened by 4 bases and J by 13 bases, with 12 bases between the two germline ends. CDR1 DFQATT and CDR2 SNEGSKA come from the germline V gene (reference sequence). There are 10 residues in the CDR3. This chain's CDR3 is CSAKRRVEYF. The CDR3 bases are TGCAGTGCTAAAAGGCGGGTGGAGTATTTT.

A few counts support this clonotype. The gene calls are TRBV6-2 or TRBV6-3 and TRBJ1-5, with a weak D call TRBD1 (6 bases). Germline V CDR1 and CDR2: MNHEY, SVGEGT. The CDR3 covers 14 residues. The V gene lost 2 bases and the J gene lost 6 bases, with 11 bases spanning the gap. The CDR3: CASSYVGGTQPQHF. The CDR3 DNA reads as TGTGCCAGCAGTTACGTAGGGGGTACTCAGCCCCAGCATTTT.

In the case of this clonotype: A much larger clone differs from this one at a single base, so this may be a read error. The chain employs TRBV9 and TRBJ2-3; D uncertain. This CDR3 spans 16 amino acids. Germline-derived CDR1 and CDR2 are SGDLS and YYNGEE. CDR3 in amino acids: CTSSVENNPFTDTQYF. The CDR3 DNA follows: TGTACCAGCAGCGTAGAAAATAACCCATTCACAGATACGCAGTATTTT.

This clonotype occurred a few times. The V and J genes are TRBV10-3 and TRBJ2-1, with D hard to call. Germline V lookup: CDR1 ENHRY, CDR2 SYGVKD. With 0 bases removed from V and 6 bases from J, the gap between germline ends came to 12 bases. This CDR3 is built from 15 residues. This CDR3 reads CAISESGGNRNEQFF. For the CDR3, the DNA is TGTGCCATCAGTGAGTCTGGCGGCAACCGCAATGAGCAGTTCTTC.

In nucleotides, the CDR3 is TGTGCCAGCAGTTACTCTGTGGCTAGCGGGTTCAATGAGCAGTACTTC. Translated: CASSYSVASGFNEQYF. The rearrangement joins TRBV6-5 to TRBJ2-5, with TRBD2 identical over 8 bases. Germline V CDR1 and CDR2: MNHEY, SVGAGI. Trimming removed 0 bases from V and 11 bases from J; junction bases left unmatched: 14. This CDR3 has 16 amino acids.

Many counts were recorded for this clonotype. V and J are TRBV5-1 and TRBJ2-5; no clear D. The germline V gene encodes CDR1 SGHRS and CDR2 YFSETQ. The CDR3 is 14 residues long. The V gene lost 0 bases and the J gene lost 1 base, with 7 bases spanning the gap. The chain's CDR3 is CASSLAELQETQYF. DNA for the CDR3: TGCGCCAGCAGCTTGGCAGAGCTCCAAGAGACCCAGTACTTC.

This clonotype was detected many times. A junction end diverges from the germline sequence, so it may reflect a read error. The chain uses TRBV5-1 and TRBJ2-6; a possible D gene is TRBD1 (5 bases). CDR1 is SGHRS, CDR2 YFSETQ, per germline. The CDR3 has 15 residues. The CDR3 DNA follows: TGTGCCAGCAGTTCAGACAGCTCTGGGGCCAACGTCCTGACTTTC. This gives the protein CASSSDSSGANVLTF.

This chain uses TRBV6-4 with TRBJ2-1; D unresolved. V was cut by 0 bases and J by 5 bases, with 11 bases left in between. The CDR3 has 15 amino acids. Germline V CDR1 and CDR2: MRHNA, SNTAGT. The CDR3 here is CASSDSAVLDNEQFF. DNA of the CDR3: TGTGCCAGCAGTGACTCGGCAGTTTTAGACAATGAGCAGTTCTTC.

The chain uses TRBV6-2 or TRBV6-3 and TRBJ2-2; 7 bases line up with TRBD2. After removal of 7 bases from V and 4 bases from J, the junction contained 15 bases not matched to a gene. Germline-derived CDR1 and CDR2 are MNHEY and SVGEGT. This CDR3 region has 17 residues. The CDR3: CASTRRLAETFTGELFF. DNA of the CDR3: TGTGCCAGCACCAGGCGGCTAGCGGAAACATTCACCGGGGAGCTGTTTTTT.

The chain carries TRBV20-1 and TRBJ2-1; TRBD2 agrees at 8 bases. The CDR3 runs 14 residues. Trimming cost V 3 bases and J 8 bases; bases outside gene matches: 9. Germline assignment: CDR1 DFQATT and CDR2 SNEGSKA (reference sequence). The CDR3 DNA reads TGCAGTGCTAGTCGGCGGGGGGACCACGATGAGCAGTTCTTC. Residues: CSASRRGDHDEQFF.